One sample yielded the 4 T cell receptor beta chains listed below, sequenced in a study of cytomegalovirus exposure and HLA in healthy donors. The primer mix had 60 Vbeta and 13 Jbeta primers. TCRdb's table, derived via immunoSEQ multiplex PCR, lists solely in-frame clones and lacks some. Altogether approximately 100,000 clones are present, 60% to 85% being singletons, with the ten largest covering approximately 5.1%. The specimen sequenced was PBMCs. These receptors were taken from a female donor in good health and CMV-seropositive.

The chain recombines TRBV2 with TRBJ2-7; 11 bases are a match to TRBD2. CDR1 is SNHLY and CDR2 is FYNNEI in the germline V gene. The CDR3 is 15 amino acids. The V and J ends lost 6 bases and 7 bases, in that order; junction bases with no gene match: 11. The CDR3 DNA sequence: TGTGCCAGCAGGGGGACTAGCGGCGGGCTGCGGGAGCAGTACTTC. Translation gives CASRGTSGGLREQYF.

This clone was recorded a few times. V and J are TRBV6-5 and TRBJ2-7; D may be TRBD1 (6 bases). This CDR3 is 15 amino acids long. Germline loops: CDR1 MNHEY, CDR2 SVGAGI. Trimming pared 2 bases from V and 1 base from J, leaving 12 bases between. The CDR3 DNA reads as TGTGCCAGCAGTTACACGGTAGGACAGTCCTACGAGCAGTACTTC. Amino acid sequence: CASSYTVGQSYEQYF.

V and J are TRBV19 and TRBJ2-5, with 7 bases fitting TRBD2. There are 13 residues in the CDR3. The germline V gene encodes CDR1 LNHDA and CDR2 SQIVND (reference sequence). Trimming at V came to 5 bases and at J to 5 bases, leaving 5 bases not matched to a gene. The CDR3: CASSWSGRETQYF. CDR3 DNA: TGTGCCAGTAGTTGGTCCGGGAGGGAGACCCAGTACTTC. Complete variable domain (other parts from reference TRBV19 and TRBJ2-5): DGGITQSPKYLFRKEGQNVTLSCEQNLNHDAMYWYRQDPGQGLRLIYYSQIVNDFQKGDIAEGYSVSREKKESFPLTVTSAQKNPTAFYLCASSWSGRETQYFGPGTRLLVL.

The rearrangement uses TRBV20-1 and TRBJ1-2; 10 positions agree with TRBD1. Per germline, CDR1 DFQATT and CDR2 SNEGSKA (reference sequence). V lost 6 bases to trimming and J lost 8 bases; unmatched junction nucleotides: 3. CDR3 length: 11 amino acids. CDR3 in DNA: TGCAGTGCGACAGGGGGCATCGGCTACACCTTC. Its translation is CSATGGIGYTF.